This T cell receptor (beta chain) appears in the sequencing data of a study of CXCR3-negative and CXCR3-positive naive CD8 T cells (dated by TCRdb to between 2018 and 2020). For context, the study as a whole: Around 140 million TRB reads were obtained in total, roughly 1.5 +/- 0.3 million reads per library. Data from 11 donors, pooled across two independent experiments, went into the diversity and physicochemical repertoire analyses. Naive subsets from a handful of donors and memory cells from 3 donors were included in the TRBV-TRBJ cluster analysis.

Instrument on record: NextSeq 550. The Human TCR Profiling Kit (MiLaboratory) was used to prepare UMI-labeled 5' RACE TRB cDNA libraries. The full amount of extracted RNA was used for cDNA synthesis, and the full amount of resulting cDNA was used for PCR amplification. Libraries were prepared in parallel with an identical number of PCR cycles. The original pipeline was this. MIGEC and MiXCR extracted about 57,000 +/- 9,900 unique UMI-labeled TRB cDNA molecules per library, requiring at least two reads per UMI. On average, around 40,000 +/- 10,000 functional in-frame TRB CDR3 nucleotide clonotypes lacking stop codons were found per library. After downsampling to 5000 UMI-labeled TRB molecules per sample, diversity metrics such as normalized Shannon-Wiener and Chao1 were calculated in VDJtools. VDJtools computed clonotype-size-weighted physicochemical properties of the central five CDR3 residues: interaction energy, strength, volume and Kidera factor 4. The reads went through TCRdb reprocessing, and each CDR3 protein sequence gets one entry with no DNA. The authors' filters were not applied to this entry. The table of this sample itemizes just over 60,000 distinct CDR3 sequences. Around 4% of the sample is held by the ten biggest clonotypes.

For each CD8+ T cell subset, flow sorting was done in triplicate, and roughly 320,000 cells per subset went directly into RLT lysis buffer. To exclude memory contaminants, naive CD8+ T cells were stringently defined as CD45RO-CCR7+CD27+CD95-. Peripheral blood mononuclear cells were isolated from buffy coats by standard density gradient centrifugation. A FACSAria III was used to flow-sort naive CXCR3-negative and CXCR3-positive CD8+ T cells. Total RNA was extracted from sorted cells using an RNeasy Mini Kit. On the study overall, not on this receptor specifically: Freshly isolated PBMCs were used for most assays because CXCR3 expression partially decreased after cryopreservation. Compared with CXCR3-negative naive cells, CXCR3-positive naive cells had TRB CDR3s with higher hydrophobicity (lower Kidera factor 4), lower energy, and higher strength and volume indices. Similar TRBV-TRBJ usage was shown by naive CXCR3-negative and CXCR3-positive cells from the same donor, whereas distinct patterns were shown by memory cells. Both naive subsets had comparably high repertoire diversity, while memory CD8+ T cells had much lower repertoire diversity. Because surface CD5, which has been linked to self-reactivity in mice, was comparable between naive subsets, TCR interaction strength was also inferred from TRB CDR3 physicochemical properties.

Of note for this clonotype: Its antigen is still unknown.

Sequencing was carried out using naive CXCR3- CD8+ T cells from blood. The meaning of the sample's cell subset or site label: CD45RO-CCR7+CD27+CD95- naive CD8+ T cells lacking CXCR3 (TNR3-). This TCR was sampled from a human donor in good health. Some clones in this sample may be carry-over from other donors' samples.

For the CDR3, the sequence is CSVGDPGELFF. The chain is made from TRBV29-1 and TRBJ2-2; TCRdb calls TRBD1, which cannot be checked without DNA. From a lookup of the germline V gene, CDR1 and CDR2 are SQVTM and ANQGSEA. The CDR3 covers 11 residues, taking in both the cysteine and the phenylalanine. No DNA has been recorded.